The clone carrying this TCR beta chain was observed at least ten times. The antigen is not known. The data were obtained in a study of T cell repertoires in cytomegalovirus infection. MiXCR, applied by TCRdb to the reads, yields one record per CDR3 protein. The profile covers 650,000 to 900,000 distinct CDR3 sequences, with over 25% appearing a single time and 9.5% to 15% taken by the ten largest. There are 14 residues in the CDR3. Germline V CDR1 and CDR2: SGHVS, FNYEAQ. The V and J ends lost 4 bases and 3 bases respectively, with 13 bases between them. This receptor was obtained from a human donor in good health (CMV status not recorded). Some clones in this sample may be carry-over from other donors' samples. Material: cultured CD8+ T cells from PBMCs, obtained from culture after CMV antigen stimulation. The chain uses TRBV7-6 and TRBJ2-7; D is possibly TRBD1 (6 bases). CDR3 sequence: CASSSADSYYEQYF. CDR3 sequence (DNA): TGTGCCAGCAGCTCCGCGGACAGCTACTACGAGCAGTACTTC. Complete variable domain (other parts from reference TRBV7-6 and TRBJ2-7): GAGVSQSPRYKVTKRGQDVALRCDPISGHVSLYWYRQALGQGPEFLTYFNYEAQQDKSGLPNDRFSAERPEGSISTLTIQRTEQRDSAMYRCASSSADSYYEQYFGPGTRLTVT.